This TCR beta chain appears in the sequencing data of a study of T cell responses to AZD1222 COVID-19 vaccine. CDR3 length equals 15 residues. Germline V gene lookup returns CDR1 WNHNN and CDR2 SYGVQD (reference sequence). The V gene end was trimmed by 4 bases and the J gene end by 4 bases; junction bases not matched to a gene: 9. Study results and caveats: Baseline serostatus was positive in only a handful of AZD1222 recipients. Repertoire sampling happened only post peak T cell response. Regions left unmutated in variants are reportedly the target of nearly half of spike-specific TCRs. At 160-218 and 743-854, vaccine-associated CD4 TCRs were dominant, and they spanned spike.

Of note for this clone: Its antigen is not identified.

Generated by immunoSEQ multiplex PCR, the TCRdb table keeps only in-frame clones and is missing some. The profile shows about 130,000 clones, about 88% of them singletons. This sequence originates from an adult who received the AZD1222 COVID-19 vaccine. Sequencing used peripheral blood, obtained 28 days after the second AZD1222 dose. V usage is TRBV10-1 and J usage is TRBJ2-7; 8 nucleotides match TRBD2. The CDR3 region is CASSAGTSGRYEQYF. Here the CDR3 DNA reads TGCGCCAGCAGTGCCGGGACTAGTGGTAGATACGAGCAGTACTTC.